This T cell receptor (beta chain) emerged from a study of CD8+ T cells in alopecia areata (dated by TCRdb to the late 2010s). About the full investigation: Skin from C3H/HeJ donors with spontaneous alopecia (roughly 6-13 months old) was grafted onto female C3H/HeJ recipients that were roughly 6-11 weeks old. To study T cell clonal expansion in alopecia areata, the researchers applied high-throughput TCRbeta sequencing to both the C3H/HeJ mouse model and human patients. On the human side, TCRbeta sequencing was run on scalp tissue and on sorted CD4+ and CD8+ peripheral blood T cells from healthy controls and from alopecia areata patients with either patchy or totalis/universalis disease. Clonality in the scalp was compared among normal scalp (n=4), patchy alopecia areata scalp (n=8), and alopecia totalis/universalis scalp (n=8). RNA was obtained with the PAXgene miRNA kit for fixed scalp, the miRNeasy kit for PBMCs, and the RNeasy kit for mouse skin. TCRbeta CDR3 regions were amplified by immunoSEQ multiplex PCR using 35 Vbeta forward and 13 Jbeta reverse primers. Results and caveats for the whole study, not just this receptor: Compared with normal scalp, lesional scalp had higher clonality and more expanded CD8+ clones, particularly in alopecia totalis/universalis, a pattern that suggests antigenic drive. Compared with mice, TCR sequences shared between patients were less clear, possibly partly because of HLA diversity across the patient population. Resident alphabeta T cells in normal human skin are also sequenced, complicating scalp TCR repertoire analysis, unlike mouse skin dominated by gammadelta T cells.

In this sample, this clone turned up a few times. There is no known antigen for this receptor. Since the receptor is from a mouse, mouse gene names and germline sequences apply. From the germline J gene comes the end of the CDR3, since the read stops 4 residues before it. Library preparation used the immunoSEQ multiplex PCR assay. RNA was extracted from all samples and reverse transcribed into cDNA, which served as template for TCR sequencing. First-strand cDNA was synthesized using SuperScript III with a 2:1 mix of oligo-dT and random hexamers. A synthetic immune receptor repertoire was used to assess amplification bias, and residual bias was removed computationally. Sequencing of the libraries was done on Illumina HiSeq using 60 bp reads that spanned the CDR3 and were read from J toward V. The study's own analysis went as follows. Raw reads were preprocessed to remove errors, and CDR3 was defined according to IMGT conventions as the region from the conserved cysteine to phenylalanine. Clonality was computed as 1 minus the Shannon entropy, with the entropy normalized by log2 of the number of productive unique TCRs. CD4 or CD8 identity of scalp clones was inferred by cross-referencing scalp TCRbeta sequences with sorted blood CD4 and CD8 repertoires. In its TCRdb copy, this immuneACCESS table keeps in-frame sequences only and misses some clones. Where compared with another copy, unresolved V genes explain less than half of these, and the others have no known cause. D and trimming were read from the DNA, whereas the V and J calls and clone size are those reported in that table. The table notes about 270,000 clones here, none of them singletons. In total, the top ten clones hold 0.9% to 1.5% of the sample.

Pooled mouse cutaneous lymph node cells were stained for CD4, CD8alpha, NKG2D, NKG2ACE and other markers, then sorted on a BD Influx. The germline ends are 8 bases apart after V is trimmed by 6 bases and J by 4 bases. The germline V gene sets CDR1 to NNHDY and CDR2 to SYVADS. The cysteine opens and the phenylalanine closes a CDR3 of 12 amino acids. The CDR3 was read in part: 24 bases, with the frame set at base 1. The chain is encoded by TRBV13-3 joined to TRBJ2-1, with TRBD1 tentatively as D gene (6 bases match). Material for sequencing was CD4+ T cells sorted from a lymph node. The receptor was derived from a C3H/HeJ mouse with alopecia areata. This mouse strain carries MHC haplotype H2-k. The CDR3 is CASKGQYAEQFF. The part of the CDR3 DNA that was read is TGTGCCAGCAAGGGACAATATGCT.